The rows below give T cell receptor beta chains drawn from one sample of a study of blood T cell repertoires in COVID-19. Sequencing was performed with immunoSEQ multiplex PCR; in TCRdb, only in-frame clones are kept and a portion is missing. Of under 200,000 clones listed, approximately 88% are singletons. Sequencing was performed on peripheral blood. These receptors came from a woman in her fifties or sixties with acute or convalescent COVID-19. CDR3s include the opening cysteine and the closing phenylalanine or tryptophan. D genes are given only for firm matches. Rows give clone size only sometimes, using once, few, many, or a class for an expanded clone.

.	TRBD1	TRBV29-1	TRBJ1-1	CSARTGPNTEAFF	TGCAGCGCCCGGACAGGCCCGAACACTGAAGCTTTCTTT
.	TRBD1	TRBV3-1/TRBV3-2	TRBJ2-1	CASSQSDERTGGEFF	TGTGCCAGCAGCCAATCAGATGAAAGGACAGGGGGGGAGTTCTTC
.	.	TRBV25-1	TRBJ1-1	CASSGGLEAFF	TGTGCCAGCAGTGGTGGACTTGAAGCTTTCTTT
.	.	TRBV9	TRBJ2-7	CASSVSGGREQYF	TGTGCCAGCAGCGTAAGTGGGGGCAGGGAGCAGTACTTC
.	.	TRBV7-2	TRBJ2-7	CASSFNRAGYEQYF	TGTGCCAGCAGCTTCAACAGGGCTGGCTACGAGCAGTACTTC
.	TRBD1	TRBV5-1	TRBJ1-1	CASSSPDRGNTEAFF	TGCGCCAGCAGCTCTCCAGACAGGGGTAACACTGAAGCTTTCTTT
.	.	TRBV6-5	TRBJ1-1	CASRYGLSDTEAFF	TGTGCCAGCAGGTACGGGCTCTCGGACACTGAAGCTTTCTTT
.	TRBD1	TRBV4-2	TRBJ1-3	CASSQDWDRGRTGNTIYF	TGTGCCAGCAGCCAAGACTGGGACAGGGGGCGAACTGGAAACACCATATATTTT
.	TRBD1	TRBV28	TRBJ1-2	CASSSPLGQGNYGYTF	TGTGCCAGCAGTTCCCCGTTGGGACAGGGGAACTATGGCTACACCTTC
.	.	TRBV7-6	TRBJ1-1	CASSVGREGTEAFF	TGTGCCAGCAGCGTCGGCCGGGAAGGGACTGAAGCTTTCTTT
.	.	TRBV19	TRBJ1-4	CASSQTATNEKLFF	TGTGCCAGTAGCCAGACAGCAACTAATGAAAAACTGTTTTTT
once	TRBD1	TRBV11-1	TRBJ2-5	CASSQDRVVKETQYF	TGTGCCAGCAGCCAGGACAGGGTGGTTAAAGAGACCCAGTACTTC
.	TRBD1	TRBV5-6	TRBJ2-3	CASRGPGQGTDTQYF	TGTGCCAGCAGAGGGCCGGGACAGGGGACAGATACGCAGTATTTT
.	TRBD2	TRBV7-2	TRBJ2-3	CASSPGTSGRHTQYF	TGTGCCAGCAGCCCCGGGACTAGCGGACGACATACGCAGTATTTT
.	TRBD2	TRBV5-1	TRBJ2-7	CASSLYPGEGSYEQYF	TGCGCCAGCAGCCTCTACCCCGGGGAGGGCTCTTACGAGCAGTACTTC
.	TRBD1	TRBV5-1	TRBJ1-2	CASSLGDRGGGYTF	TGCGCCAGCAGCTTGGGGGACAGGGGTGGAGGCTACACCTTC
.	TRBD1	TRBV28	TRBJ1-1	CASSLPGTVPREAFF	TGTGCCAGCAGTTTACCAGGGACAGTGCCACGTGAAGCTTTCTTT
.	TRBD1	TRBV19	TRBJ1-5	CAWNDRGSQPQHF	TGTGCCTGGAATGACAGGGGAAGTCAGCCCCAGCATTTT
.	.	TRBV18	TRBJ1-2	CASSPLQGSNYGYTF	TGTGCCAGCTCACCACTTCAGGGGTCGAACTATGGCTACACCTTC
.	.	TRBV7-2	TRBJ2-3	CASSLEGGGDWDTQYF	TGTGCCAGCAGCTTAGAAGGAGGGGGGGATTGGGATACGCAGTATTTT
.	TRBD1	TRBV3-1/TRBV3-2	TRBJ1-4	CASSQGQGATTVTATNEKLFF	TGTGCCAGCAGCCAAGGACAGGGGGCAACTACCGTCACTGCAACTAATGAAAAACTGTTTTTT
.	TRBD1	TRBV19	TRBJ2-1	CASSPPGTASGEQFF	TGTGCCAGTAGTCCCCCCGGGACAGCAAGCGGTGAGCAGTTCTTC
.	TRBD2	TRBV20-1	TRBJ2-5	CSPLAEETQYF	TGCAGTCCTCTAGCGGAAGAGACCCAGTACTTC
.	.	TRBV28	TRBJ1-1	CASTEVNTEAFF	TGTGCCAGCACGGAGGTGAACACTGAAGCTTTCTTT
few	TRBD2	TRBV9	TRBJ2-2	CASGVAGYTGELFF	TGTGCCAGCGGAGTAGCGGGGTACACCGGGGAGCTGTTTTTT
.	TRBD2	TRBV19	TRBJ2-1	CASTPLGLADYNEQFF	TGTGCCAGTACCCCCCTAGGACTAGCGGACTACAATGAGCAGTTCTTC
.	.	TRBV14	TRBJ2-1	CASSRVGSGFYNEQFF	TGTGCCAGCAGCCGTGTAGGGAGCGGGTTTTACAATGAGCAGTTCTTC
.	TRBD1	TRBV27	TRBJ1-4	CASSFKVGTGPEKLFF	TGTGCCAGCAGTTTTAAAGTCGGGACAGGGCCTGAAAAACTGTTTTTT
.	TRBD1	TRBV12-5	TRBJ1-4	CASGLGDRGRSEKLFF	TGTGCTAGTGGTTTGGGAGACAGGGGGCGTAGTGAAAAACTGTTTTTT